This T cell receptor (beta chain) was identified in a study of cytotoxic CD8 clonotypes in ibrutinib-treated CLL. The CDR3 covers 16 residues. Germline V CDR1 and CDR2: SGHDN, FVKESK. With 5 bases removed from V and 3 bases from J, the gap between germline ends came to 20 bases. Depth targeted 1 in 200,000 to 1 in 1 million T cells, averaging 10x coverage per clonotype. Sequenced by immunoSEQ multiplex PCR; TCRdb stores in-frame clones only, minus some. In the table there are 100,000 to 150,000 clones, approximately 83% of which are singletons. This specimen was PBMCs, taken after 24 months of ibrutinib treatment. The TCR sequence derives from a human donor with chronic lymphocytic leukemia. The chain is built from TRBV14 and TRBJ2-7, with D tentatively TRBD1 (6 bases). The CDR3 reads CASSRMARGHSYEQYF. As DNA, the CDR3 is TGTGCCAGCAGCAGGATGGCCAGGGGACACAGCTACGAGCAGTACTTC.